A selection of T cell receptor beta chains follows, all from one sample in a study of chronic HIV infection and antiretroviral therapy. TCRdb reprocessed the 5' RACE reads via MiXCR and lists one record per CDR3 protein. The table shows 30,000 to 45,000 distinct CDR3 sequences, with 7.5% to 9% occurring only once. Sequenced input: peripheral blood. The source of these receptors is an adult who had HIV and had not received antiretroviral therapy, or was an uninfected healthy control (not recorded which). The CDR3 runs from the conserved cysteine through the conserved F or W.

len	v_gene	CDR3aa
15	TRBV28	CASSRMGGSNTEAFF
13	TRBV29-1	CSVPAGVRNEQFF
17	TRBV9	CASSVDTGGRGTDTQYF
12	TRBV2	CASSEPGLGQYF
13	TRBV29-1	CSVEGPTAKEQYF
12	TRBV6-2/TRBV6-3	CASSITNNEQFF
10	TRBV28	CASRDHETFF
16	TRBV2	CASSGWASGFTDTQYF
13	TRBV20-1	CSARGDYNSPLHF
16	TRBV4-1	CASSSTSSSSYNEQFF
15	TRBV29-1	CSVDTYSGSNTEAFF
14	TRBV4-1	CASSQGTGATEAFF
13	TRBV12-3/TRBV12-4	CASSSSPGHGYTF
16	TRBV25-1	CASSDRRQGRNSPLHF
16	TRBV10-2	CASSDLLRRTTDTQYF
17	TRBV7-2	CASRHLAGGIDTGELFF
14	TRBV29-1	CSVESSGHTDTQYF
12	TRBV2	CATHQSVNEQFF
15	TRBV5-1	CASSFWGVDSPEAFF
12	TRBV4-1	CASSPVGAGYTF
12	TRBV14	CASSERGTEAFF
14	TRBV2	CASSEDLGLAEQYF
14	TRBV28	CASKKVKGVYEQYF
16	TRBV4-1	CASSQGRLAGRSEQYF
14	TRBV4-2	CASSLGLGTYEQYF
12	TRBV2	CASKSDGPEAFF
14	TRBV6-5	CASRGTGDVDEQFF
16	TRBV28	CASSTRTGGSYNEQFF
16	TRBV3-1	CASSQVPSGGGNEQFF
18	TRBV20-1	CSARVKYGEGTGNQPQHF
13	TRBV12-3/TRBV12-4	CASRGQGDEKLFF
12	TRBV5-8	CASSYHSYEQYF
15	TRBV6-5	CASSKEGRSTDTQYF
14	TRBV28	CASNLGGNNEKLFF
18	TRBV29-1	CSVEGRSYRETGGIGYTF
13	TRBV29-1	CSAQGQSLYGYTF
14	TRBV28	CASSVGGRWYEQYF
14	TRBV28	CASSKTGGSYEQYF
13	TRBV20-1	CSARGLENYEQYF
16	TRBV28	CASSYRERGPYQPQHF
16	TRBV4-3	CASSQDRGYSGNTIYF
13	TRBV7-2	CASSRDSNYGYTF
17	TRBV4-2	CASSPGVLAGLQETQYF
15	TRBV29-1	CSANPQGQANYGYTF
14	TRBV7-9	CASSLEDGTDTQYF